Included here is one TCR beta chain sequence, with context. Its antigen remains unknown. Measured with immunoSEQ multiplex PCR; TCRdb has only the in-frame clones, and not every one. This table holds over 120,000 clones, around 92% found once. This record comes from a study of T cell responses to AZD1222 COVID-19 vaccine. Second-dose groups at about 4 or about 12 weeks were pooled. The study's findings and limits: Spike-specific TCR breadth and depth grew following two AZD1222 doses. Donor demographics were predominantly white British with a female majority; clonal diversity may be underestimated. Among AZD1222 vaccinees, only six were seropositive at baseline.

V lost 5 bases to trimming and J lost 6 bases; unmatched junction nucleotides: 6. There are 15 residues in the CDR3. The germline gives CDR1 SNHLY, CDR2 FYNNEI. J is TRBJ2-1 and V is TRBV2, with 11 bases lining up with TRBD2. This TCR was recovered from an adult who received the AZD1222 COVID-19 vaccine. The starting material was peripheral blood, obtained 28 days after the second AZD1222 dose. CDR3 region: CASSRGLAEGNEQFF. The DNA for the CDR3 is TGTGCCAGCAGTCGGGGACTAGCGGAAGGCAATGAGCAGTTCTTC.